These 20 T cell receptor beta chains came from one sample sequenced in a study of Tregs in tolerant kidney transplant recipients. Some clones are missing from TCRdb's copy, which holds only in-frame ones; the method was immunoSEQ multiplex PCR. This sample has about 240,000 clones, with 80% to 85% found just once. Sequencing was carried out using CD4+ T cells from blood. The origin of the receptors is a human donor in good health.

This clone was observed a few times. The V and J genes are TRBV9 and TRBJ1-3; D is unresolved. The CDR3 is 15 residues long. Germline V CDR1 and CDR2: SGDLS, YYNGEE. The ends were cut back, 5 bases at V and 3 bases at J, with 15 bases in the middle. CDR3 protein: CASSPLDTIGNTIYF. In DNA form, the CDR3 reads TGTGCCAGCAGTCCTCTGGATACAATTGGAAACACCATATATTTT.

The rearrangement joins TRBV6-5 to TRBJ1-1; perhaps TRBD1 as D (6 bases). CDR3 length: 15 residues. The V end lost 0 bases, the J end lost 7 bases, and 15 bases lay between the germline ends. Germline CDR1 and CDR2: MNHEY and SVGAGI. CDR3 nucleotide sequence: TGTGCCAGCAGTTACTCTGTAGGGGGAGACGTTGAAGCTTTCTTT. Protein: CASSYSVGGDVEAFF.

V gene TRBV15 combines with J gene TRBJ2-4; maybe TRBD1 (7 bases). Trimming took 2 bases from V and 6 from J, leaving 17 bases between them. Germline CDR1 LNHNV, CDR2 YYDKDF (reference sequence). The CDR3 is 16 residues long. Here the CDR3 DNA reads TGTGCCACCAGCAGAACATCCCGGGGGACAGCAAACATTCAGTACTTC. Protein: CATSRTSRGTANIQYF.

This CDR3 is CASSLDLETGYGYTF. The CDR3 DNA follows: TGTGCCAGCAGCTTAGATCTAGAGACAGGCTATGGCTACACCTTC. V is TRBV11-2 and J is TRBJ1-2; perhaps TRBD1 as D (6 bases). This CDR3 region has 15 residues. Germline assignment: CDR1 SGHAT and CDR2 FQNNGV. V was shortened by 0 bases and J by 4 bases, with 12 bases between the two germline ends.

This chain uses TRBV6-5 with TRBJ2-5; D may correspond to TRBD1 or TRBD2 (5 bases each). TRBJ2-7 matches the DNA end more closely, so the J call is doubtful. This CDR3 has 13 residues. Germline V gene sequence: CDR1 MNHEY, CDR2 SVGAGI. CDR3 sequence: CASSRDGSYEQYF. The CDR3 DNA sequence: TGTGCCAGCAGTCGGGACGGCTCCTACGAGCAGTACTTC.

The chain couples TRBV6-5 to TRBJ1-1; D is uncertain. This CDR3 has 14 residues. Germline CDR1 is MNHEY and CDR2 is SVGAGI. Trimming took off 0 bases at V and 5 bases at J, with 10 bases between the two ends. CDR3 region: CASSYSMVGTEAFF. CDR3 DNA: TGTGCCAGCAGTTACTCGATGGTCGGAACTGAAGCTTTCTTT.

This chain uses TRBV27 with TRBJ1-6; tentatively, D is TRBD1 (5 bases). This CDR3 region has 18 residues. Trimming took off 4 bases at V and 4 bases at J, with 20 bases between the two ends. Germline V lookup: CDR1 MNHEY, CDR2 SMNVEV (reference sequence). CDR3 coding DNA: TGTGCCAGCAGTTCCTCCGGGACGCCTAGCACATATAATTCACCCCTCCACTTT. The encoded protein is CASSSSGTPSTYNSPLHF.

The chain uses TRBV5-1 and TRBJ2-1; 12 nucleotides match TRBD2. Germline V lookup: CDR1 SGHRS, CDR2 YFSETQ. The CDR3 is made up of 15 amino acids. Trimming removed 0 bases from V and 7 bases from J; junction bases left unmatched: 2. CDR3 in DNA: TGCGCCAGCAGCTTGGGGCTAGCGGGAGGGAATGAGCAGTTCTTC. Residues: CASSLGLAGGNEQFF.

This chain uses TRBV6-5 with TRBJ1-2; 7 bases agree with TRBD1. The germline V gene encodes CDR1 MNHEY and CDR2 SVGAGI. Unmatched junction bases numbered 8, after V lost 5 bases and J lost 5 bases. The CDR3 has 14 residues. The CDR3 is CASSRTGDQYGYTF. In DNA, the CDR3 is TGTGCCAGCAGTCGCACAGGGGATCAATATGGCTACACCTTC.

The chain recombines TRBV7-3 with TRBJ2-3; TRBD1 matches 7 bases. V shed 2 bases, J shed 6 bases, and the junction held 2 bases outside the gene matches. From germline, CDR1 is SGHTA and CDR2 FQGTGA. CDR3 length equals 13 residues. The CDR3 is CASSLGDSDTQYF. CDR3 coding DNA: TGTGCCAGCAGCTTAGGGGACAGTGATACGCAGTATTTT. Together with reference TRBV7-3 and TRBJ2-3, the CDR3 gives the full variable domain: GAGVSQTPSNKVTEKGKYVELRCDPISGHTALYWYRQSLGQGPEFLIYFQGTGAADDSGLPNDRFFAVRPEGSVSTLKIQRTERGDSAVYLCASSLGDSDTQYFGPGTRLTVL.

The chain joins TRBV2 to TRBJ1-5; unclear D gene. From germline, CDR1 is SNHLY and CDR2 FYNNEI. Trimming removed 2 bases at V and 3 bases at J, with 11 bases between. The CDR3 sequence is 15 residues long. The CDR3, as DNA: TGTGCCAGCAGTGAAAACAGAGGAGTCAATCAGCCCCAGCATTTT. Translated: CASSENRGVNQPQHF. The full variable domain, its missing parts supplied by reference TRBV2 and TRBJ1-5, is EPEVTQTPSHQVTQMGQEVILRCVPISNHLYFYWYRQILGQKVEFLVSFYNNEISEKSEIFDDQFSVERPDGSNFTLKIRSTKLEDSAMYFCASSENRGVNQPQHFGDGTRLSIL.

V is TRBV6-5 and J is TRBJ2-7; the D gene could be TRBD1 or TRBD2 (5 bases each). Trimming took 6 bases from V and 0 from J, leaving 15 bases between them. The CDR3 sequence is 15 residues long. The germline gives CDR1 MNHEY, CDR2 SVGAGI. DNA of the CDR3: TGTGCCAGCAGACCAGGGACCCAAAGCTCCTACGAGCAGTACTTC. Amino acids: CASRPGTQSSYEQYF.

The J gene is TRBJ1-4, the V gene TRBV5-4, with D perhaps TRBD1 (6 bases). Germline assignment: CDR1 SGHNT and CDR2 YYREEE (reference sequence). The CDR3 length is 15 residues. V gave up 3 bases and J gave up 8 bases, with 17 bases separating them. This CDR3 is CASSSRQGTNEKLFF. The CDR3 DNA is TGTGCCAGCAGCTCCCGCCAGGGGACGAACGAAAAACTGTTTTTT.

The V call is TRBV25-1, the J call TRBJ1-2; the D gene is possibly TRBD1 (5 bases). Per germline, CDR1 MGHDK and CDR2 SYGVNS. The CDR3 spans 15 residues. The V end was cut by 1 base, the J end by 4 bases, with 13 bases between. CDR3 in amino acids: CASSESVGVGYGYTF. The CDR3 nucleotides read TGTGCCAGCAGTGAATCGGTGGGGGTGGGCTATGGCTACACCTTC.

In this sample, this clone turned up a few times. The J gene is TRBJ2-5, the V gene TRBV5-1; TRBD1 aligns across 7 bases. Unmatched junction bases numbered 7, after V lost 0 bases and J lost 5 bases. Germline V gives CDR1 SGHRS, CDR2 YFSETQ. The CDR3 contains 15 residues. The CDR3 loop reads CASSLGQGISETQYF. CDR3 coding DNA: TGCGCCAGCAGCTTGGGACAGGGCATCTCTGAGACCCAGTACTTC.

This chain joins TRBV6-5 and TRBJ1-5, with no clear D. Deletions cut 4 bases from V and 0 bases from J, with 10 bases between. The germline gives CDR1 MNHEY, CDR2 SVGAGI. The length of the CDR3 is 15 residues. The CDR3 sequence is CASSSMGSSNQPQHF. The DNA for the CDR3 is TGTGCCAGCAGTTCCATGGGAAGTAGCAATCAGCCCCAGCATTTT.

V usage is TRBV29-1 and J usage is TRBJ2-7, with D possibly matching TRBD1 (5 bases). The CDR3 totals 11 residues. Looked up from germline, CDR1 is SQVTM and CDR2 is ANQGSEA. V was shortened by 7 bases and J by 4 bases, with 11 bases between the two germline ends. CDR3: CSASDSYEQYF. Written as DNA, the CDR3 is TGCAGCGCATCCGACAGTTACGAGCAGTACTTC.

CDR3 region: CASSFMQNTEAFF. The CDR3 region has the DNA TGTGCCAGCAGTTTCATGCAGAACACTGAAGCTTTCTTT. This chain joins TRBV6-1 and TRBJ1-1; the D is unclear. Germline CDR1 and CDR2: MNHNS and SASEGT. The CDR3 sequence is 13 residues long. V was cut by 5 bases and J by 1 base, with 8 bases left in between.

The chain couples TRBV5-5 to TRBJ2-7; D is perhaps TRBD1 or TRBD2 (6 bases each). This CDR3 contains 16 residues. The germline V gene has CDR1 SGHKS and CDR2 YYEKEE (reference sequence). Trimming cost V 4 bases and J 4 bases, with 21 bases left between them. CDR3 region: CASSTRPSRGEYEQYF. CDR3 in DNA: TGTGCCAGCAGCACCCGGCCCTCGAGGGGGGAGTACGAGCAGTACTTC. Complete variable domain (other parts from reference TRBV5-5 and TRBJ2-7): DAGVTQSPTHLIKTRGQQVTLRCSPISGHKSVSWYQQVLGQGPQFIFQYYEKEERGRGNFPDRFSARQFPNYSSELNVNALLLGDSALYLCASSTRPSRGEYEQYFGPGTRLTVT.

J is TRBJ1-5 and V is TRBV21-1. TRBV21-1 is a recognized pseudogene. CDR3 length: 14 amino acids. In nucleotides, the CDR3 is TGTGCCAGCAGCAAAGGGAGGGGGTATCAGCCCCAGCATTTT. It is translated as CASSKGRGYQPQHF.